This TCR beta chain was found in a study of cytomegalovirus exposure and HLA in healthy donors. The study, taken as a whole, reports: Clonal expansion, a later analysis showed, was greater in HLA-associated TCR beta chains than in equally common others.

Note on this clone: Its antigen is unknown.

CDR1 LGHNA and CDR2 YNFKEQ come from the germline V gene. Trimming took off 0 bases at V and 6 bases at J, with 6 bases between the two ends. The CDR3 totals 13 residues. The PCR employed 60 Vbeta primers together with 13 Jbeta primers. The method was immunoSEQ multiplex PCR; TCRdb's version includes in-frame clones alone and lacks a portion of them. The table includes 95,000 to 150,000 clones, over 65% detected once. This TCR was sampled from a middle-aged woman in good health and CMV-seronegative. Sequenced material: PBMCs. The chain has TRBV4-2 and TRBJ1-5; D uncertain. The CDR3 sequence: CASSQDSVQPQHF. CDR3 nucleotide sequence: TGTGCCAGCAGCCAAGATTCGGTTCAGCCCCAGCATTTT.